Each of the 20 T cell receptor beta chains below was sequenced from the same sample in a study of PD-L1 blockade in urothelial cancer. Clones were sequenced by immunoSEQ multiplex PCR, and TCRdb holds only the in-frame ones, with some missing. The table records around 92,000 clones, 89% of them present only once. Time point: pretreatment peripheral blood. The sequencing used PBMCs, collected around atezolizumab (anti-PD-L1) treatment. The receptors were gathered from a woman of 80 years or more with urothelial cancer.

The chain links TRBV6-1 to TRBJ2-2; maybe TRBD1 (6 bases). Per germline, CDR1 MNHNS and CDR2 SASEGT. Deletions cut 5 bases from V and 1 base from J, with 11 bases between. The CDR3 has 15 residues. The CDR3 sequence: CASSFRTENTGELFF. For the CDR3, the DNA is TGTGCCAGCAGTTTTAGGACAGAGAACACCGGGGAGCTGTTTTTT.

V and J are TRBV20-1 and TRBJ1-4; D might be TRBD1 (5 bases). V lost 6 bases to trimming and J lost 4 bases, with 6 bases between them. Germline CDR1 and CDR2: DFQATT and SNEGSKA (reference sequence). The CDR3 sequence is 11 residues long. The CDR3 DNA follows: TGCAGTGCCGGGGGTAATGAAAAACTGTTTTTT. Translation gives CSAGGNEKLFF.

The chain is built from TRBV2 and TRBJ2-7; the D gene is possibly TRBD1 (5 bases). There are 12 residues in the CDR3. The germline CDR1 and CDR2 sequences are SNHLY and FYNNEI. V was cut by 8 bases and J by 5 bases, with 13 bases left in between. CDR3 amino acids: CASYGASHEQYF. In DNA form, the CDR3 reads TGTGCCAGCTATGGGGCATCGCACGAGCAGTACTTC.

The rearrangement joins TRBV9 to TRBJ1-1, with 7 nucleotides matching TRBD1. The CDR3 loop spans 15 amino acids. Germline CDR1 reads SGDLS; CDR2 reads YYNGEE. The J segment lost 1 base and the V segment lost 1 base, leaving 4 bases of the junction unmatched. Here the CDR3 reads CASSVSNRGNTEAFF. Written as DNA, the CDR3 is TGTGCCAGCAGCGTAAGTAACAGGGGGAACACTGAAGCTTTCTTT.

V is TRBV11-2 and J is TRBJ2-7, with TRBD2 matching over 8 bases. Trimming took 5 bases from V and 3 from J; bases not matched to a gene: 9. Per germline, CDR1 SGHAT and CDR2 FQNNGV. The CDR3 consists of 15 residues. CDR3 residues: CASSIGLASGYEQYF. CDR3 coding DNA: TGTGCCAGCAGCATTGGACTAGCCTCGGGCTACGAGCAGTACTTC.

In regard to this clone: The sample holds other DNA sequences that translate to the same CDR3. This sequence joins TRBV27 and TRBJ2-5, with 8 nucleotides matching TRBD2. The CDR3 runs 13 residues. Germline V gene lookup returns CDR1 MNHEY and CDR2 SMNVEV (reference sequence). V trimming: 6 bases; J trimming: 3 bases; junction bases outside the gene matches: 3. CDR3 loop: CASRLLAEETQYF. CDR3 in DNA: TGTGCCAGCAGGCTACTAGCGGAAGAGACCCAGTACTTC.

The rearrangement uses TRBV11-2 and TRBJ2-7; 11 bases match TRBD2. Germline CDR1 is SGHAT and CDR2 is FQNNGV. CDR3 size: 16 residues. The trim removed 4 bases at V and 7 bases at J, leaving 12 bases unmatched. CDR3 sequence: CASSSPKIAGGREQYF. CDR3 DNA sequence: TGTGCCAGCAGCTCCCCTAAGATAGCGGGAGGGAGGGAGCAGTACTTC.

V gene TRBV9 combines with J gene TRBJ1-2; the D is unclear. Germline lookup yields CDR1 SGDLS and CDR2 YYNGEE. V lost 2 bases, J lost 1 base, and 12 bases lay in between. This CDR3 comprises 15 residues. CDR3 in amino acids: CASSVATDVNYGYTF. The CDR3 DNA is TGTGCCAGCAGCGTGGCAACCGATGTTAACTATGGCTACACCTTC.

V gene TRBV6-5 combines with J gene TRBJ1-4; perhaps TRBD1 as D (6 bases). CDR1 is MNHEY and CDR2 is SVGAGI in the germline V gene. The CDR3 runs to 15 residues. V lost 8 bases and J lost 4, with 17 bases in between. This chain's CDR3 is CASASGVWGNEKLFF. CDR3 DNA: TGTGCCAGCGCCTCAGGGGTTTGGGGTAATGAAAAACTGTTTTTT.

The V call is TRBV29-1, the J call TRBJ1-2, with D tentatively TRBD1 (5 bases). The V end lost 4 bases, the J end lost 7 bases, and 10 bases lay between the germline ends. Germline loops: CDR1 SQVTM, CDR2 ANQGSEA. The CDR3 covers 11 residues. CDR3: CSVGQGSGYTF. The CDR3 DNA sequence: TGCAGCGTTGGGCAGGGCAGTGGCTACACCTTC.

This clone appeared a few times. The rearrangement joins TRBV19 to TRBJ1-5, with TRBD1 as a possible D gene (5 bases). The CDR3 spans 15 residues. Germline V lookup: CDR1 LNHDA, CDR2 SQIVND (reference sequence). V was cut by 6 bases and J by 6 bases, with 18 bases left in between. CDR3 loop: CASRLPGGLSQPQHF. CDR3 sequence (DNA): TGTGCCAGTAGGCTCCCTGGGGGGTTGAGTCAGCCCCAGCATTTT.

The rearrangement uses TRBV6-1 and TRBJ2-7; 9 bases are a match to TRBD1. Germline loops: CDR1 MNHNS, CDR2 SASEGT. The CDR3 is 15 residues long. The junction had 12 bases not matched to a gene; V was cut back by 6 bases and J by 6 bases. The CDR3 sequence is CASRTSLGQGREQYF. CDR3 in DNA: TGTGCCAGCAGAACCAGCCTAGGACAGGGGCGCGAGCAGTACTTC.

For the CDR3, the DNA is TGCGCCAGCAGCCGTGGGGCAGGGACTGAAGCTTTCTTT. Translating gives CASSRGAGTEAFF. The gene calls are TRBV5-1 and TRBJ1-1, with D perhaps TRBD1 (5 bases). The CDR3 runs 13 residues. Germline loops: CDR1 SGHRS, CDR2 YFSETQ. V lost 4 bases to trimming and J lost 5 bases, with 12 bases between them.

The CDR3 sequence is CASSPGGSVTYNEQFF. The CDR3 DNA is TGTGCCAGCTCACCTGGCGGGAGCGTAACCTACAATGAGCAGTTCTTC. The chain links TRBV18 to TRBJ2-1; 7 bases fit TRBD2. Trimming removed 3 bases from V and 2 bases from J; junction bases left unmatched: 7. The CDR3 sequence is 16 residues long. Per the germline V gene, CDR1 is KGHSH and CDR2 is LQKENI. The complete variable domain, with remaining parts taken from reference TRBV18 and TRBJ2-1, reads NAGVMQNPRHLVRRRGQEARLRCSPMKGHSHVYWYRQLPEEGLKFMVYLQKENIIDESGMPKERFSAEFPKEGPSILRIQQVVRGDSAAYFCASSPGGSVTYNEQFFGPGTRLTVL.

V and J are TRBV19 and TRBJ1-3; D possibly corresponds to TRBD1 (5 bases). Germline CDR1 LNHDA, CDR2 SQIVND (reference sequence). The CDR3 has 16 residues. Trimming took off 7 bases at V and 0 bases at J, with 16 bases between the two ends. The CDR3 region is CASTSSRTSSGNTIYF. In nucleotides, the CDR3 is TGTGCCAGTACCTCATCGCGGACAAGCTCTGGAAACACCATATATTTT.

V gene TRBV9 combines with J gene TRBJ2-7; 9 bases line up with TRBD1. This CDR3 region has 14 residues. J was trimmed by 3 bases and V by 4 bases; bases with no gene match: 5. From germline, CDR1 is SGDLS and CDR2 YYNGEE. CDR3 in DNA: TGTGCCAGCAGCCCCCGGGACAGGGTCTACGAGCAGTACTTC. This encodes CASSPRDRVYEQYF.

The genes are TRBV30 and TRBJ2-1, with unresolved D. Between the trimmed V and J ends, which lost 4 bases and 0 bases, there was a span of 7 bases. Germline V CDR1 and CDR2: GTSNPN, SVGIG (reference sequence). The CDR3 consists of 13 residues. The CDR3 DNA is TGTGCCTGGAAGGCAGGCTCCTACAATGAGCAGTTCTTC. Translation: CAWKAGSYNEQFF.

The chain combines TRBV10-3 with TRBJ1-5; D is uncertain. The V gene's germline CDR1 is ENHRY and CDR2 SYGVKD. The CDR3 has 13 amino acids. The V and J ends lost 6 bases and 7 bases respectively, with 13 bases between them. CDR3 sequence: CAIRGDTSQPQHF. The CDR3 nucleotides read TGTGCCATCAGGGGAGACACGAGCCAGCCCCAGCATTTT.

CDR3 DNA: TGTGCCAGCAGCTCTCCCGTCGATGAGCAGTTCTTC. Translated: CASSSPVDEQFF. The chain carries TRBV5-6 and TRBJ2-1; D not resolved. The V and J ends lost 3 bases and 8 bases respectively, with 9 bases between them. The CDR3 sequence is 12 residues long. Germline V gene lookup returns CDR1 SGHDT and CDR2 YYEEEE.

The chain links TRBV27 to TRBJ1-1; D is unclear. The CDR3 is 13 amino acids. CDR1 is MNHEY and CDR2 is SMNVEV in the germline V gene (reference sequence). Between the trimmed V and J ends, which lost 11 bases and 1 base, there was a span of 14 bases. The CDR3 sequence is CAAARESNTEAFF. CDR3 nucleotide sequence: TGTGCCGCAGCGCGGGAGTCGAACACTGAAGCTTTCTTT.